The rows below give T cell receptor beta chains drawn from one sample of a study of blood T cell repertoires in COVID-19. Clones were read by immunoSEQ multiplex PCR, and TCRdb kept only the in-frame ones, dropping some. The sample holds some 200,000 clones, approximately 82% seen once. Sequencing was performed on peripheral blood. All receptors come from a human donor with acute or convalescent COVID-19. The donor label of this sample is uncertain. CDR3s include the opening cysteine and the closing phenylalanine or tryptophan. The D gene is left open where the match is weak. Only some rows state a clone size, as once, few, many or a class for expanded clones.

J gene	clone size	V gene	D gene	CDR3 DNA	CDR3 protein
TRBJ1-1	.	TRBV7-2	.	TGTGCCAGCAGCTTCGGGACTGAAGCTTTCTTT	CASSFGTEAFF
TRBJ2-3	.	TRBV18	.	TGTGCCAGCGCAGGGGATCGGTCCACAGATACGCAGTATTTT	CASAGDRSTDTQYF
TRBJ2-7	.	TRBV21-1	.	TGTGCCAGCATCCGAGCGGGAGTACCCCCCTACGAGCAGTACTTC	CASIRAGVPPYEQYF
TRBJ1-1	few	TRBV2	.	TGTGCCAGCAGTGTTATGAACACTGAAGCTTTCTTT	CASSVMNTEAFF
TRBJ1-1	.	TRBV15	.	TGTGCCACCAGCAGAGAGGCAGGGATGAACACTGAAGCTTTCTTT	CATSREAGMNTEAFF
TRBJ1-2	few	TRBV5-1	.	TGCGCCAGCTCTCTTCCCCCGTATGGCTACACCTTC	CASSLPPYGYTF
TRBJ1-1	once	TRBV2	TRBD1	TGTGCCAGCGGAGTCGGGACAGGGTCTAAGAACACTGAAGCTTTCTTT	CASGVGTGSKNTEAFF
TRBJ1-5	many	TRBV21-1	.	TGTGCCAGCAGCGCGGGACAGGGGAGTGGTCAGCCCCAGCATTTT	CASSAGQGSGQPQHF
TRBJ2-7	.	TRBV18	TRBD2	TGTGCCAGCTCACCCCGGGGAGGGGTGGGCGAGCAGTACTTC	CASSPRGGVGEQYF
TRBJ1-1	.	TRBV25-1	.	TGTGCCAGCAGTGAAAGCTTGGGCAGGGCCACTGAAGCTTTCTTT	CASSESLGRATEAFF
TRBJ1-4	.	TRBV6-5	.	TGTGCCAGCAGAGTGGGGTGGAGGGAAAAACTGTTTTTT	CASRVGWREKLFF
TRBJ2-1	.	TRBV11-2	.	TGTGCCAGCAGCCAAGACAGGAATGAGCAGTTCTTC	CASSQDRNEQFF
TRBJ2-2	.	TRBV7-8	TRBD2	TGTGCCAGCAGCCGAGGGACTAGCGGGAGACGGGCCGGGGAGCTGTTTTTT	CASSRGTSGRRAGELFF
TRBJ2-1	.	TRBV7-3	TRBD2	TGTGCCAGCAGCTTAAGTCGCGGGGGATACAATGAGCAGTTCTTC	CASSLSRGGYNEQFF
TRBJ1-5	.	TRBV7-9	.	TGTGCCAGCAGCTTTACAGGAAACAATCAGCCCCAGCATTTT	CASSFTGNNQPQHF
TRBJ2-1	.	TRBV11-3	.	TGTGCCAGCAGCTTGACTGGATACAATGAGCAGTTCTTC	CASSLTGYNEQFF
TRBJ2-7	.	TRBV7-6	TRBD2	TGTGCCAGCAGCTTAGCACTAGCGGGAGGGGCCTACTCCTACGAGCAGTACTTC	CASSLALAGGAYSYEQYF
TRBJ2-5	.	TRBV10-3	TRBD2	TGTGCCATCAGTGAGGGACTAGCGGGAGACCCGTACCAAGAGACCCAGTACTTC	CAISEGLAGDPYQETQYF
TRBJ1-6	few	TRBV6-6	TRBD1	TGTGCCAGCAGTTGGACAGGTGGGAATTCACCCCTCCACTTT	CASSWTGGNSPLHF
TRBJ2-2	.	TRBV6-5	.	TGTGCCACCCGGAGATCGGGCACCGGGGAGCTGTTTTTT	CATRRSGTGELFF
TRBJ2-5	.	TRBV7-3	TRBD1	TGTGCCAGCAGCTTAAACAGGGGAGAGACCCAGTACTTC	CASSLNRGETQYF
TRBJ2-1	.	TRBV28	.	TGTGCCAGCACTGGGACAAACCAGTTCTTC	CASTGTNQFF
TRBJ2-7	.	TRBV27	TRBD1	TGTGCCAGCAGAACGGGACAGGGTACCTACGAGCAGTACTTC	CASRTGQGTYEQYF
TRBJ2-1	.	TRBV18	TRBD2	TGTGCCAGCTCACCTAGTATAGCGGGAGGGCCAGGCGAGCAGTTCTTC	CASSPSIAGGPGEQFF
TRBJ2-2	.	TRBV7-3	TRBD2	TGTGCCAGCAGCTTAAAGGGCTCTAGCGGGAGTAACAGGGAGCTGTTTTTT	CASSLKGSSGSNRELFF
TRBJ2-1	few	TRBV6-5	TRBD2	TGTGCCAGCAGCTTTCGACTAGCGGGAGCGAGTGAGCAGTTCTTC	CASSFRLAGASEQFF
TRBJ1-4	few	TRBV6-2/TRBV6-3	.	TGTGCCAGCAGTTATCACCAACAGGGAAGTGAAAAACTGTTTTTT	CASSYHQQGSEKLFF
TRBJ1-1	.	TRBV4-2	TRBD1	TGTGCCAGCAGCCAAGGACAGGGGGCAACTGAAGCTTTCTTT	CASSQGQGATEAFF
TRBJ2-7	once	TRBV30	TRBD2	TGTGCCTGTGTGGGGGGGGAGGACTCGTCCTACGAGCAGTACTTC	CACVGGEDSSYEQYF
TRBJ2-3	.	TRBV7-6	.	TGTGCCAGCAGCTTAGTAGCAGATACGCAGTATTTT	CASSLVADTQYF
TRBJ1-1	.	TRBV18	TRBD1	TGTGCCAGCTCACGAACCGACAGGGGGGACACTGAAGCTTTCTTT	CASSRTDRGDTEAFF
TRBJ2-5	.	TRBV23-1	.	TGCGCCAGCAGACAGACAACGGAGACCCAGGGGCCAGAGACCCAGTACTTC	CASRQTTETQGPETQYF
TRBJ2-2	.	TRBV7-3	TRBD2	TGTGCCAGCAGCTCACGACTAGCGGGAGGACCCGGGGAGCTGTTTTTT	CASSSRLAGGPGELFF
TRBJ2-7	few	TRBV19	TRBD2	TGTGCCAGTGGGGCTAGCGGGAGCTACGAGCAGTACTTC	CASGASGSYEQYF
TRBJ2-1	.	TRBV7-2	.	TGTGCCAGCAGCTTAGACAGATTCTCCTACAATGAGCAGTTCTTC	CASSLDRFSYNEQFF
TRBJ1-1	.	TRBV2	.	TGTGCCAGCAGTTCCGACAGGAGGATCGCTGAAGCTTTCTTT	CASSSDRRIAEAFF
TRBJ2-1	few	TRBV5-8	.	TGTGCCAGCAGTAAACAGGTTAAAATTACTAATGAGCAGTTCTTC	CASSKQVKITNEQFF
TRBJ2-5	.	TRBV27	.	TGTGCCAGCAGTTTCGGGAGTCGGCGACAAGGAGAGACCCAGTACTTC	CASSFGSRRQGETQYF
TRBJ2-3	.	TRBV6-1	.	TGTGCCAGCAGTGAAGCCTATGGGACTCCATCAGATACGCAGTATTTT	CASSEAYGTPSDTQYF
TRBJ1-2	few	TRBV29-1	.	TGCAGCGTTGGGGAGGGGGGCCGTGGCTACACCTTC	CSVGEGGRGYTF
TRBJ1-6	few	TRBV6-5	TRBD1	TGTGCCAGCAGTTACTCGACAGGGATGAATTCACCCCTCCACTTT	CASSYSTGMNSPLHF
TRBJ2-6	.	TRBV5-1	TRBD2	TGCGCCAGCAGCATGAGAGCGGGAGGGCCGTCTGGGGCCAACGTCCTGACTTTC	CASSMRAGGPSGANVLTF